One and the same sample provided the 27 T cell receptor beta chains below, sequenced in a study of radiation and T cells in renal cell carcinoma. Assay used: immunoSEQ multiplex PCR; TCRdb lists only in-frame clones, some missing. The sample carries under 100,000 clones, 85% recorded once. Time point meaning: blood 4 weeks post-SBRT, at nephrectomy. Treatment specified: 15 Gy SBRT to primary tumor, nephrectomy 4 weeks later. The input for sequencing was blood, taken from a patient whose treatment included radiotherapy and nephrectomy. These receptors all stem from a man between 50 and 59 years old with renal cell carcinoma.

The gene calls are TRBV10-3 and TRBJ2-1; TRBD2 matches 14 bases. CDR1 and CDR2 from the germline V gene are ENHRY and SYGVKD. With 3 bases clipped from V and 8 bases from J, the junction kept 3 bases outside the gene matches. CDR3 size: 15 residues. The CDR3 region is CAISDGLAGGYEQFF. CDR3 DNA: TGTGCCATCAGTGACGGACTAGCGGGAGGTTATGAGCAGTTCTTC.

This chain's CDR3 is CAISEWRENEQFF. CDR3 sequence (DNA): TGTGCCATCAGTGAGTGGCGGGAGAATGAGCAGTTCTTC. V gene TRBV10-3 combines with J gene TRBJ2-1, with 7 bases fitting TRBD2. The CDR3 spans 13 residues. Per germline, CDR1 ENHRY and CDR2 SYGVKD. J lost 7 bases, V lost 1 base, and 1 base had no gene match.

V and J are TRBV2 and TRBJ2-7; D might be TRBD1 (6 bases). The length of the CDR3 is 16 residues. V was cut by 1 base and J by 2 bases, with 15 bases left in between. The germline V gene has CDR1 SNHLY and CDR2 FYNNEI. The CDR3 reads CASSEGGTTSTYEQYF. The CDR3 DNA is TGTGCCAGCAGTGAAGGAGGGACAACATCTACCTACGAGCAGTACTTC.

The CDR3 loop reads CAISGTSGDQETQYF. The CDR3 DNA follows: TGTGCCATCAGTGGGACTAGCGGAGACCAAGAGACCCAGTACTTC. J is TRBJ2-5 and V is TRBV10-3, with 10 bases identical to TRBD2. V lost 4 bases and J lost 0; bases outside the gene matches: 2. The CDR3 contains 15 residues. Germline V gene data show CDR1 as ENHRY and CDR2 as SYGVKD.

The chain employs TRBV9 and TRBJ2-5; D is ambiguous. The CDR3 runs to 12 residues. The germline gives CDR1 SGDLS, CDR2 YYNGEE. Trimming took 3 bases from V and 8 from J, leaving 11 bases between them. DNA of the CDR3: TGTGCCAGCAGCGCGCACCAAGGAACCCAGTACTTC. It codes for CASSAHQGTQYF.

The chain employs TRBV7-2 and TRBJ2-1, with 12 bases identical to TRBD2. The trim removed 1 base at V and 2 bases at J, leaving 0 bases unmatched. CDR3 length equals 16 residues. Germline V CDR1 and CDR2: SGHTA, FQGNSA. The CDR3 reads CASSLGLAGAYNEQFF. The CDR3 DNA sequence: TGTGCCAGCAGCTTAGGACTAGCGGGAGCCTACAATGAGCAGTTCTTC.

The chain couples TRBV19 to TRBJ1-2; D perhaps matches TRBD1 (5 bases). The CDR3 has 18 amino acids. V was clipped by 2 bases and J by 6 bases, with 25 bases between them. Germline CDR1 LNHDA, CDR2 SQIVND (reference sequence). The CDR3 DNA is TGTGCCAGTAGTATATTTGGGGGGGGACTTTCTACGGATAATGGCTACACCTTC. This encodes CASSIFGGGLSTDNGYTF.

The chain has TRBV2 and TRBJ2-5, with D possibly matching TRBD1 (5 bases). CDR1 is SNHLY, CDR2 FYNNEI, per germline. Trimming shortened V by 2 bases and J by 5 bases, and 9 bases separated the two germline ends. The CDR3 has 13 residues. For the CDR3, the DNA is TGTGCCAGCAGTGAACAGGGATGGGAGACCCAGTACTTC. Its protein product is CASSEQGWETQYF.

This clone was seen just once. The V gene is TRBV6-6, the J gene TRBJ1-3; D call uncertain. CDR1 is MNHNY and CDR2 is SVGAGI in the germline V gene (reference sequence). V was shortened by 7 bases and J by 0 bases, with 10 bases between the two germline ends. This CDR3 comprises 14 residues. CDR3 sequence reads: CASTWTVSGNTIYF. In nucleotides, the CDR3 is TGTGCCAGCACCTGGACCGTCTCTGGAAACACCATATATTTT.

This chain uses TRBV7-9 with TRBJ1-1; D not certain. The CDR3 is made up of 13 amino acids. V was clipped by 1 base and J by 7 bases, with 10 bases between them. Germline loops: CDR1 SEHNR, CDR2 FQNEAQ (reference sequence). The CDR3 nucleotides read TGTGCCAGCAGCTTAGACGAGGGATTTGAAGCTTTCTTT. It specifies CASSLDEGFEAFF.

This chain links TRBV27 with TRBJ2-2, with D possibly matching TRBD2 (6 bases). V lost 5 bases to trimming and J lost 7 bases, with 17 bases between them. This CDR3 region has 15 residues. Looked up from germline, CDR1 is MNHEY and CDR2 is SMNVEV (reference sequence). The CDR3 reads CASSPRTGAGGELFF. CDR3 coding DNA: TGTGCCAGCAGTCCCCGGACGGGAGCGGGCGGGGAGCTGTTTTTT.

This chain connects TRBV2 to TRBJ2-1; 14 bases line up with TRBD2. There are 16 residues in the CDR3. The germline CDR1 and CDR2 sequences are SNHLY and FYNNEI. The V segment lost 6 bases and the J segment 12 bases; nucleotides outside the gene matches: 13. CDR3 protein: CASRPQTSGGASVQFF. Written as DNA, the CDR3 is TGTGCCAGCAGGCCTCAGACTAGCGGGGGGGCGAGTGTGCAGTTCTTC.

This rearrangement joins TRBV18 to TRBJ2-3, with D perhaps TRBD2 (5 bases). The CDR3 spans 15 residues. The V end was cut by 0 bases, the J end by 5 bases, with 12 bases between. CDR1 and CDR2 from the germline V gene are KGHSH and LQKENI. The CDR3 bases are TGTGCCAGCTCACCACCCCTAGCTAATAAAGATACGCAGTATTTT. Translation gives CASSPPLANKDTQYF.

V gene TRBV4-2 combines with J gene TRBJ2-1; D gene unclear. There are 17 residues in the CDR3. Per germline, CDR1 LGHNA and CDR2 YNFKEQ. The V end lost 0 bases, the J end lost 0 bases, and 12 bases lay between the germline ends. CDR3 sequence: CASSQDHIISSYNEQFF. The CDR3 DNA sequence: TGTGCCAGCAGCCAAGATCATATTATAAGCTCCTACAATGAGCAGTTCTTC.

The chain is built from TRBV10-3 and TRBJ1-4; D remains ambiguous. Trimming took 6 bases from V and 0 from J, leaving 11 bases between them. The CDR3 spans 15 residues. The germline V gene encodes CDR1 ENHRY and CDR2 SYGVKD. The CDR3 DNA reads TGTGCCATCAGCCCGGACGGAGCAACTAATGAAAAACTGTTTTTT. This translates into CAISPDGATNEKLFF.

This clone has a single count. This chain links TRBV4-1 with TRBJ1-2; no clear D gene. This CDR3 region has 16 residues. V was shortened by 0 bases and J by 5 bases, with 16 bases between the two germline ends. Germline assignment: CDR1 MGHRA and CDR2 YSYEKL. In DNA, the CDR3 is TGCGCCAGCAGCCAAGATCGGCGGCAGGTCGTTTATGGCTACACCTTC. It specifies CASSQDRRQVVYGYTF.

The CDR3 nucleotides are TGTGCCAGTAGTATTTCCCGGACACGGAATGAGCAGTTCTTC. Encoded protein: CASSISRTRNEQFF. V and J are TRBV19 and TRBJ2-1, with D perhaps TRBD1 (5 bases). Trimming took 3 bases from V and 7 from J, leaving 13 bases between them. CDR1 is LNHDA, CDR2 SQIVND, per germline (reference sequence). The CDR3 loop spans 14 amino acids.

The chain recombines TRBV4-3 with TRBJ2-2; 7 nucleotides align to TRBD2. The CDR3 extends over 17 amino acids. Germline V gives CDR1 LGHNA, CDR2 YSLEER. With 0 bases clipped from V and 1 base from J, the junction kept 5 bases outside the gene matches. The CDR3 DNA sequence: TGCGCCAGCAGCCAAGATCCGTCTAGCGGGAACACCGGGGAGCTGTTTTTT. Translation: CASSQDPSSGNTGELFF.

The CDR3 DNA reads as TGTGCCAGCAGCTTCGTCTACACAGATACGCAGTATTTT. Encoded protein: CASSFVYTDTQYF. This chain joins TRBV11-2 and TRBJ2-3; no definite D call. Germline V lookup: CDR1 SGHAT, CDR2 FQNNGV. CDR3 length: 13 amino acids. The V end was cut by 3 bases, the J end by 2 bases, with 6 bases between.

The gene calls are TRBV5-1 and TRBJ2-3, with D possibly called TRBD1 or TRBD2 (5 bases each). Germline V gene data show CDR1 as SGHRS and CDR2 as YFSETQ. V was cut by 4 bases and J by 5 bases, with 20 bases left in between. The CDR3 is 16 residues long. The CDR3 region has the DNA TGCGCCAGCAGCAGGACCGGGACGCTGGGCGGAGATACGCAGTATTTT. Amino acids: CASSRTGTLGGDTQYF. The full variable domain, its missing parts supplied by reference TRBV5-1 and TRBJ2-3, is KAGVTQTPRYLIKTRGQQVTLSCSPISGHRSVSWYQQTPGQGLQFLFEYFSETQRNKGNFPGRFSGRQFSNSRSEMNVSTLELGDSALYLCASSRTGTLGGDTQYFGPGTRLTVL.

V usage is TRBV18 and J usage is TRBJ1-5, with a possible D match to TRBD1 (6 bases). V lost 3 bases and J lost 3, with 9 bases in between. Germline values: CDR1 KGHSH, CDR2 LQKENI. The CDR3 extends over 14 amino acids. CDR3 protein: CASSPYRDNQPQHF. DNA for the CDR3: TGTGCCAGCTCACCTTACAGGGACAATCAGCCCCAGCATTTT.

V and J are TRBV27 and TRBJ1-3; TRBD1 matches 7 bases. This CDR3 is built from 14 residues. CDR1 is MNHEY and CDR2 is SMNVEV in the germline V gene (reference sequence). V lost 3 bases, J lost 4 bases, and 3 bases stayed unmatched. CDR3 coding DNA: TGTGCCAGCAGTTTCACAGGGGTAGGAAACACCATATATTTT. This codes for CASSFTGVGNTIYF.

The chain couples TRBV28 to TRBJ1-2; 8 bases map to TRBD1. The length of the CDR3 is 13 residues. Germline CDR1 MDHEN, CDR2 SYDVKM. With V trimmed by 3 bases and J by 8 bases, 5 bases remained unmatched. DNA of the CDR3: TGTGCCAGCAGTTTTCAGGGGGCGCAGGGCTACACCTTC. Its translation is CASSFQGAQGYTF.

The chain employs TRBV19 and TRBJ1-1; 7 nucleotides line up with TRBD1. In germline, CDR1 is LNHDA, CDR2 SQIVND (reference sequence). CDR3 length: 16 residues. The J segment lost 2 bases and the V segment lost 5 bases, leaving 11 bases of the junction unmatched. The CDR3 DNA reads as TGTGCCAGTAGTTTAAAAAGGGACAGAAGTAACACTGAAGCTTTCTTT. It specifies CASSLKRDRSNTEAFF.

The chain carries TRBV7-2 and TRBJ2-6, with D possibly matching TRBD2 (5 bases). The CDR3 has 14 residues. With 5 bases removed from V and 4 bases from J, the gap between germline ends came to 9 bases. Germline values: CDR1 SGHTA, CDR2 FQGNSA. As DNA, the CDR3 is TGTGCCAGCAGCCCGGGGTCCGGGGCCAACGTCCTGACTTTC. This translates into CASSPGSGANVLTF.

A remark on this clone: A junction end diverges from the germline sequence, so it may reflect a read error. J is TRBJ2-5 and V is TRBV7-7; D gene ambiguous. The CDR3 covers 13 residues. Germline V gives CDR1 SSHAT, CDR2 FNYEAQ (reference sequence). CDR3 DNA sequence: TGTGCTAGCAGCTTAGTCCGGCAGGAGACCCAGTACTTC. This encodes CASSLVRQETQYF.

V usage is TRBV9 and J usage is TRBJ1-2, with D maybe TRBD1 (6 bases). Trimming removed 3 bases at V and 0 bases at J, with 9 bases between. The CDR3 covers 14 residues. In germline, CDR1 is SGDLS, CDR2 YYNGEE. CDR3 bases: TGTGCCAGCAGCGAAGGGGGGACTAACTATGGCTACACCTTC. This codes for CASSEGGTNYGYTF. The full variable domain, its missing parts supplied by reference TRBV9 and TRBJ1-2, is DSGVTQTPKHLITATGQRVTLRCSPRSGDLSVYWYQQSLDQGLQFLIQYYNGEERAKGNILERFSAQQFPDLHSELNLSSLELGDSALYFCASSEGGTNYGYTFGSGTRLTVV.